The clone carrying this T cell receptor (beta chain) was counted only a few times. Its target is unknown. Profiled with immunoSEQ multiplex PCR; TCRdb holds only in-frame clones, not every one. Counted here are 3,300 or so clones, roughly 24% occurring once; the ten biggest clones make up 15% to 20%. After removal of 8 bases from V and 1 base from J, the junction contained 7 bases not matched to a gene. Germline CDR1 is SGHNT and CDR2 is YENEEA. This CDR3 has 14 residues. This sample stems from a study of T cells in localized non-small cell lung cancer. Broader study findings: In adjacent lung appeared a median approximately 57 of the top 100 tumor clones. Tumor trailed uninvolved adjacent lung in T cell clonality, which peaked there. Density of T cells in blood, when higher, went with longer overall survival.

Sequences were derived from lung tumor tissue, sampled before any cancer treatment. The receptor comes from a man between 40 and 69 years old with stage II squamous cell lung carcinoma. V gene TRBV11-3 combines with J gene TRBJ2-7; 8 bases map to TRBD2. In DNA, the CDR3 is TGTGCCAGCCGGAGGGGACTAGGTTCCTACGAGCAGTACTTC. This translates into CASRRGLGSYEQYF.